Following are 4 T cell receptor beta chains from one sample sequenced in a study of cytomegalovirus exposure and HLA in healthy donors. PCR amplification relied on 60 Vbeta primers (plus 13 Jbeta primers). TCRdb's table, derived via immunoSEQ multiplex PCR, lists solely in-frame clones and lacks some. The top ten clones hold roughly 6.5% of a sample with 170,000 or so clones, 65% to 90% of them seen once. The specimen sequenced was PBMCs. These receptor sequences come from a man aged 45-60 years in good health and CMV-seropositive.

This chain uses TRBV11-3 with TRBJ1-1; D gene ambiguous. The V end lost 5 bases, the J end lost 7 bases, and 17 bases lay between the germline ends. CDR1 is SGHNT and CDR2 is YENEEA in the germline V gene. This CDR3 comprises 14 residues. CDR3 sequence: CASSLPQGSLEAFF. CDR3 nucleotides: TGTGCCAGCAGCCTTCCCCAAGGGAGTCTTGAAGCTTTCTTT.

The gene calls are TRBV6-5 and TRBJ1-5, with unresolved D. The CDR3 is made up of 15 amino acids. Germline V CDR1 and CDR2: MNHEY, SVGAGI. Trimming stripped 6 bases from V and 4 bases from J, with 16 bases between. The CDR3 coding sequence is TGTGCCAGCAGCCCCAACGGGAGAGGGAATCAGCCCCAGCATTTT. This encodes CASSPNGRGNQPQHF.

This CDR3 is CASSPGFTSTDTQYF. Here the CDR3 DNA reads TGTGCCAGCAGCCCAGGTTTTACTAGCACAGATACGCAGTATTTT. This chain uses TRBV11-2 with TRBJ2-3; D call uncertain. CDR3 length equals 15 residues. The V and J ends lost 5 bases and 0 bases respectively, with 12 bases between them. Germline V lookup: CDR1 SGHAT, CDR2 FQNNGV.

V gene TRBV7-3 combines with J gene TRBJ2-1; TRBD2 agrees at 14 bases. This CDR3 is built from 18 residues. Trimming cost V 5 bases and J 0 bases; bases outside gene matches: 6. Germline loops: CDR1 SGHTA, CDR2 FQGTGA. The CDR3 bases are TGTGCCAGCAGCCCACAGGGGACTAGCGGGAGCTCCTACAATGAGCAGTTCTTC. It specifies CASSPQGTSGSSYNEQFF.